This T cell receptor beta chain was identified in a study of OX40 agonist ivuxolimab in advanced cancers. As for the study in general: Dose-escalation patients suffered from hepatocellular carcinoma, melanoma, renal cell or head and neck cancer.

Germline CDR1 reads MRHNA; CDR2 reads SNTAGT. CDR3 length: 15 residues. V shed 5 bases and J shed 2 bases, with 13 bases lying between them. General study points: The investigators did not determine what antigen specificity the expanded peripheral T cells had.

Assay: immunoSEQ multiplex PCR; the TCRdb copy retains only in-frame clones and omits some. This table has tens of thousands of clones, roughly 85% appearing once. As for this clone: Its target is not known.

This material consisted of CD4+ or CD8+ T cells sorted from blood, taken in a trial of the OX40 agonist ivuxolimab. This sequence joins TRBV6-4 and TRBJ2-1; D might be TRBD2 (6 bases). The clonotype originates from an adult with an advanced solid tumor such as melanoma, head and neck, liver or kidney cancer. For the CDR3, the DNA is TGTGCCAGCAGTCCCAAAGCGGGTGCCTACAATGAGCAGTTCTTC. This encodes CASSPKAGAYNEQFF.